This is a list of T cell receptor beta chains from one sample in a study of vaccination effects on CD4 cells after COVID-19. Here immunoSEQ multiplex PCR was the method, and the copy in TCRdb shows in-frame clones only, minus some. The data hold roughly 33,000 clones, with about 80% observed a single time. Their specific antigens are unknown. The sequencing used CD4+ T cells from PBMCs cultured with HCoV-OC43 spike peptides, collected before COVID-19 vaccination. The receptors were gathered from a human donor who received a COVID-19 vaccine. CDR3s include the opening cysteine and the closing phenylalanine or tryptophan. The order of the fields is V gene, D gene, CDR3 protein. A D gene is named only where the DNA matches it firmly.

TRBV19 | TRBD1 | CASSMRVGTGLYHTF
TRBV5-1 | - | CASSLGTLDGTDTQYF
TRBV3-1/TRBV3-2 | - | CASSQVGRSNSPLHF
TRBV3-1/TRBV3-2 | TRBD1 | CASSPTTGVTEAFF
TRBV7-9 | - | CASSLGQGRSGNTIYF
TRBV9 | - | CASSAPHPVSNQPQHF
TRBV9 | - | CASSVAISDPGTIYF
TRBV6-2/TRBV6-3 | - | CASSYGGAWTEAFF
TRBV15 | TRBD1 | CATRLGQGILSNQPQHF
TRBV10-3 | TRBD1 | CAITEGQLDYGYTF
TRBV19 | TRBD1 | CASSTLTTGPNYGYTF
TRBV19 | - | CASSVYSGNTIYF
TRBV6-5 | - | CASSPTLSSYEQYF
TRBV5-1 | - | CASSPSTGTDTQYF
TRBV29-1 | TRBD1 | CSVGQGAPEAFF
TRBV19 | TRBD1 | CASSPQGANTEAFF
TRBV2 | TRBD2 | CASSGTSGSYNEQFF
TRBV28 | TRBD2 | CASSSLLAGAYNEQFF
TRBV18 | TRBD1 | CASSPSTGVGSEAFF
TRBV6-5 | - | CASRADSYYGYTF
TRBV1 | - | CTSSQSRSYNEQFF
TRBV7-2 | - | CASSLDRRSVETQYF
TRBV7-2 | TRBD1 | CASSQGQGASSYNEQFF
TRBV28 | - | CASSSRGGVIYGYTF
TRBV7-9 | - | CASSLALGHQNTEAFF
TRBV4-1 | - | CASSPPTDFSFTQYF
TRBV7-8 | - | CASSWDWNTEAFF
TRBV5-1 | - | CASSYGDSNQPQHF
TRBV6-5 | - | CASRAGYNQPQHF
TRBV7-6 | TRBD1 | CASSSSGTETDTQYF
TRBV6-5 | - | CASSTAAYEQYF
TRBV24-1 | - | CATSRALGGADTQYF
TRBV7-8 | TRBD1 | CASSLAQGIYGYTF
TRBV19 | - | CASSPGGGLQETQYF
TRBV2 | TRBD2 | CASRRDRRVGLAYLSYEQYF
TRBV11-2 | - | CASSFVAGLSYEQYF
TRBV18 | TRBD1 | CASSPPLGQGTDTQYF
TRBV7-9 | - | CASSLMGAGANEKLFF
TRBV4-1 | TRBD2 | CASSRGVAGVQETQYF
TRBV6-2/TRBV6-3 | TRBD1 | CASSEMPTGGERRPQHF
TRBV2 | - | CASSVDSYQSGYTF
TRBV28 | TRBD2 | CASSLNLAGVKQYF
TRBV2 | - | CASRGGSVNTEAFF
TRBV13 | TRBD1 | CASSSLWQGERKAFF
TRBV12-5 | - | CASGLERVDQPQHF
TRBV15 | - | CATSRQDHEAFF
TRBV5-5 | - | CASSHRTPSSGNTIYF
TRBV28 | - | CASSFRRNTEAFF
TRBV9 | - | CASGRASGTDTQYF
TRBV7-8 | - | CASSLGIGHRAYEQYF
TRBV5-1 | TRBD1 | CASSNGQGSNTGELFF
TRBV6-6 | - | CASSPGTGSGNTIYF
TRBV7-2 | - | CASSLSGSDYGYTF
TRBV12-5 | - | CASGLGQPFSYEQYF